This T cell receptor (beta chain) is from a study of cytomegalovirus exposure and HLA in healthy donors. V lost 3 bases to trimming and J lost 4 bases; unmatched junction nucleotides: 5. CDR1 and CDR2 (germline): KGHSH, LQKENI. CDR3 length equals 14 residues. Amplification used 60 Vbeta primers and 13 Jbeta primers. The protocol was immunoSEQ multiplex PCR, while the TCRdb copy is restricted to in-frame clones and leaves out a portion. Here the sample spans around 200,000 clones, 79% being singletons. The chain employs TRBV18 and TRBJ1-2, with TRBD1 matching 7 bases. Sequencing was performed on PBMCs. This sequence originates from a woman in her 30s in good health and CMV-seropositive. CDR3 sequence reads: CASSPQTGIYGYTF. In DNA form, the CDR3 reads TGTGCCAGCTCACCCCAGACAGGGATCTATGGCTACACCTTC. Combining the CDR3 with reference TRBV18 and TRBJ1-2 gives the whole variable domain NAGVMQNPRHLVRRRGQEARLRCSPMKGHSHVYWYRQLPEEGLKFMVYLQKENIIDESGMPKERFSAEFPKEGPSILRIQQVVRGDSAAYFCASSPQTGIYGYTFGSGTRLTVV.